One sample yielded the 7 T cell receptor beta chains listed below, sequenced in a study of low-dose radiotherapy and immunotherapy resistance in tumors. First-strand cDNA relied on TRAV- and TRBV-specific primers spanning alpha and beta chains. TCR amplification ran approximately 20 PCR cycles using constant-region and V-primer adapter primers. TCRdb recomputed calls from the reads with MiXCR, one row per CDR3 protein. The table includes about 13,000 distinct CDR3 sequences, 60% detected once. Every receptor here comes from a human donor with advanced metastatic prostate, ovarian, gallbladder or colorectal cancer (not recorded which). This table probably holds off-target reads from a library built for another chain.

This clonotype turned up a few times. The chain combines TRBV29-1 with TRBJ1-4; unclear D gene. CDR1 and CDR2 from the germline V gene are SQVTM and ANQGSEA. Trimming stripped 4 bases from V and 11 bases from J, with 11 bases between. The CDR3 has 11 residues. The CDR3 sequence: CSVVEQHKLFF. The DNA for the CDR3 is TGCAGCGTTGTCGAACAGCACAAACTGTTTTTT.

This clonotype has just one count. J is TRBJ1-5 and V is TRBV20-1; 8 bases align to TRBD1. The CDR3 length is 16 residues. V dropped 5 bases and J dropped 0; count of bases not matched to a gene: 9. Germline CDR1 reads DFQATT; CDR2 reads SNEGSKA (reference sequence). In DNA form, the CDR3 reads TGCAGTGCTCTAGAGAACAGGGGGTCTAGCAATCAGCCCCAGCATTTT. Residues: CSALENRGSSNQPQHF.

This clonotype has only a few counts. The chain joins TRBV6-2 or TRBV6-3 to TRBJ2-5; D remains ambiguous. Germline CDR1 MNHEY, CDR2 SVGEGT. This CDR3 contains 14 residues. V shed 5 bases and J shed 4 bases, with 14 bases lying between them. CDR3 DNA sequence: TGTGCCAGCAGTCCCACCGACGAGGTAGAGACCCAGTACTTC. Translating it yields CASSPTDEVETQYF.

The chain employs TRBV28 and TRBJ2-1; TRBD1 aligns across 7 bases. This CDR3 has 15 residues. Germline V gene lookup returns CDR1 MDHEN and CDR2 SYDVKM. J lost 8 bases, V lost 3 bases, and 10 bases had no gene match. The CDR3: CASSFTGTDTDEQFF. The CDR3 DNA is TGTGCCAGCAGTTTCACCGGGACAGACACCGATGAGCAGTTCTTC.

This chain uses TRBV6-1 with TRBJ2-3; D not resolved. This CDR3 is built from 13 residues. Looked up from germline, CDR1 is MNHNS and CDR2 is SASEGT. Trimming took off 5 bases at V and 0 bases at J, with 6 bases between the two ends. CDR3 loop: CASSYGSTDTQYF. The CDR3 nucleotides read TGTGCCAGCAGTTACGGTAGCACAGATACGCAGTATTTT.

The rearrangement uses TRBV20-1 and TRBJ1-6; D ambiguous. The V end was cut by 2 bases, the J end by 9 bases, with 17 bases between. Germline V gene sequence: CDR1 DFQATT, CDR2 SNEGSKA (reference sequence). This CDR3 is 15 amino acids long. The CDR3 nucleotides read TGCAGTGCTAGAAATTCCGGCATGAGCGTTTCACCCCTCCACTTT. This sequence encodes CSARNSGMSVSPLHF.

The CDR3 nucleotides read TGTGCCAGCACCGCAAGCGTTGAGCAGTTCTTC. This translates into CASTASVEQFF. J is TRBJ2-1 and V is TRBV5-4; no definite D call. This CDR3 is built from 11 residues. Germline V CDR1 and CDR2: SGHNT, YYREEE (reference sequence). V was pared by 6 bases and J by 9 bases, with 10 bases between.